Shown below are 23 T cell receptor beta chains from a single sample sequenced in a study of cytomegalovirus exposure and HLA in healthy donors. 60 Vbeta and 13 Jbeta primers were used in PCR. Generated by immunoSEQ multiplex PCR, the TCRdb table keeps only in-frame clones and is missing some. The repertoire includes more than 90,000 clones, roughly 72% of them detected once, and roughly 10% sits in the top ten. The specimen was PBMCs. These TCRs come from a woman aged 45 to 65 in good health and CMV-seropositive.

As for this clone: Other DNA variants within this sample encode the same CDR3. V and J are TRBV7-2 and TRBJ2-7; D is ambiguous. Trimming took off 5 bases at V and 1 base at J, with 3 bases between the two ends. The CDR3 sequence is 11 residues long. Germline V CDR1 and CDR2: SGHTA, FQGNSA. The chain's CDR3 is CASSPSYEQYF. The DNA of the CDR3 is TGTGCCAGCAGCCCTTCCTACGAGCAGTACTTC.

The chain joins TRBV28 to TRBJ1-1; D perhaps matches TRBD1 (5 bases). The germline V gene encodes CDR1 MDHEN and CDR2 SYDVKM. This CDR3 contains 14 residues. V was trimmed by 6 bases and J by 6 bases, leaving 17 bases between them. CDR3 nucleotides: TGTGCCAGCAGACCAACGCAGGGAGGCGCTGAAGCTTTCTTT. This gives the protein CASRPTQGGAEAFF. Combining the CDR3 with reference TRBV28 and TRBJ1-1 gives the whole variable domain DVKVTQSSRYLVKRTGEKVFLECVQDMDHENMFWYRQDPGLGLRLIYFSYDVKMKEKGDIPEGYSVSREKKERFSLILESASTNQTSMYLCASRPTQGGAEAFFGQGTRLTVV.

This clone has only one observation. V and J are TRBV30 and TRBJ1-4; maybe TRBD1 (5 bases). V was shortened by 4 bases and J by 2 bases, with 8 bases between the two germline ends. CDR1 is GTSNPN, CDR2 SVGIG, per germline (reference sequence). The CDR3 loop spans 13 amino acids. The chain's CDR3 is CAWTRGTNEKLFF. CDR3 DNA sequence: TGTGCCTGGACTCGGGGGACTAATGAAAAACTGTTTTTT.

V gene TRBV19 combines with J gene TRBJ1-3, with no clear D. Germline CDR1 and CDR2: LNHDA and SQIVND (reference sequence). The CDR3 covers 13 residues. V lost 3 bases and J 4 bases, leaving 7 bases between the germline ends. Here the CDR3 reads CASSILSGNTIYF. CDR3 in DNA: TGTGCCAGTAGTATCTTATCGGGAAACACCATATATTTT.

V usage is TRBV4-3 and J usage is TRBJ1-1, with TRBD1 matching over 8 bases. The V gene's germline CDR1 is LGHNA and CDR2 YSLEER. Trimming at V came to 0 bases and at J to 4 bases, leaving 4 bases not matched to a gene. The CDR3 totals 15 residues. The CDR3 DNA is TGCGCCAGCAGCCAAGAGGACAGGGTGGGCACTGAAGCTTTCTTT. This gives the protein CASSQEDRVGTEAFF.

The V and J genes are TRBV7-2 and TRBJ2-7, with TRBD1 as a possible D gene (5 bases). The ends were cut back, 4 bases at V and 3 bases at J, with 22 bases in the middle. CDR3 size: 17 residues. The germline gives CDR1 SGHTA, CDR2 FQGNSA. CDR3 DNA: TGTGCCAGCAGCTACTCGCCCCGGCTAGGACAAAACTACGAGCAGTACTTC. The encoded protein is CASSYSPRLGQNYEQYF.

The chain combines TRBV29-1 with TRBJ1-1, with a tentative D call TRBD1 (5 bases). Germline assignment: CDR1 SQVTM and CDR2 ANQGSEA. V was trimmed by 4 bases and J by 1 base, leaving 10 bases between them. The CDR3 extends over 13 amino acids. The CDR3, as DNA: TGCAGCGTTGGGCCCAGGGCGAACACTGAAGCTTTCTTT. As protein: CSVGPRANTEAFF. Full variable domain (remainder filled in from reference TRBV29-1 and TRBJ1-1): SAVISQKPSRDICQRGTSLTIQCQVDSQVTMMFWYRQQPGQSLTLIATANQGSEATYESGFVIDKFPISRPNLTFSTLTVSNMSPEDSSIYLCSVGPRANTEAFFGQGTRLTVV.

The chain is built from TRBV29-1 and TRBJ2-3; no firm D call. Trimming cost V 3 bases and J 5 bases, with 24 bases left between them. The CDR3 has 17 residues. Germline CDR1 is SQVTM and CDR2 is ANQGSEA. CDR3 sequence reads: CSVDPASSRLGVDTQYF. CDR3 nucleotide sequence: TGCAGCGTTGACCCCGCGTCATCCCGGCTAGGAGTAGATACGCAGTATTTT.

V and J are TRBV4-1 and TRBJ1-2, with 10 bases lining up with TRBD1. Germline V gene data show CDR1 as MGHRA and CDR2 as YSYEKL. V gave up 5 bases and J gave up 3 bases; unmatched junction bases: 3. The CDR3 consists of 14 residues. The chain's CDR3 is CASSSGQGDYGYTF. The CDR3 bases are TGCGCCAGCAGCTCCGGACAGGGGGACTATGGCTACACCTTC.

CDR3 loop: CASSYETGGDTQYF. In DNA, the CDR3 is TGTGCCAGCAGTTACGAGACAGGCGGAGATACGCAGTATTTT. The chain has TRBV6-5 and TRBJ2-3, with D possibly being TRBD1 (6 bases). From germline, CDR1 is MNHEY and CDR2 SVGAGI. CDR3 length: 14 residues. The V end lost 2 bases, the J end lost 5 bases, and 11 bases lay between the germline ends.

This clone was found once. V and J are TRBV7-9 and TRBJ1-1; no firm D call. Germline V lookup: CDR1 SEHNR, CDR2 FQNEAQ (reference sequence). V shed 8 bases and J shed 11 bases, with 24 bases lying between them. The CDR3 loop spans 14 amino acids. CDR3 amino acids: CASSLDGPMAGAFF. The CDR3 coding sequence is TGTGCCAGCTCCTTAGATGGGCCAATGGCCGGCGCTTTCTTT.

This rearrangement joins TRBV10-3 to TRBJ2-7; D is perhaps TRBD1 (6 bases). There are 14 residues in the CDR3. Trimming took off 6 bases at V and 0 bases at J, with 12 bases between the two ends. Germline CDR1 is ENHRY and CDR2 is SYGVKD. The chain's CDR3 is CAIRRRDNSYEQYF. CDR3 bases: TGTGCCATCAGGCGCCGGGACAACTCCTACGAGCAGTACTTC.

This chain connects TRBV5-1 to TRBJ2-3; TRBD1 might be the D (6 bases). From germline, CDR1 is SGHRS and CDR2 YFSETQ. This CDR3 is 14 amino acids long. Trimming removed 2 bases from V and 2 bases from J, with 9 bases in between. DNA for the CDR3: TGCGCCAGCAGCTTACAGGGTTCCACAGATACGCAGTATTTT. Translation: CASSLQGSTDTQYF.

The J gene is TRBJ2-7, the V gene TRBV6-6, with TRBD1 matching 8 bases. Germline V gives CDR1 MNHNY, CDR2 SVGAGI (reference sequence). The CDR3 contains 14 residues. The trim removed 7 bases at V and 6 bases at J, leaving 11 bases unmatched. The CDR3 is CASKEGQGAFEQYF. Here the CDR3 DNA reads TGTGCCAGCAAAGAGGGGCAGGGGGCCTTCGAGCAGTACTTC.

DNA of the CDR3: TGCGCCAGCAGCCAAGAAGGGACAGCGAATGAAAAACTGTTTTTT. Amino acid sequence: CASSQEGTANEKLFF. The rearrangement links TRBV4-3 to TRBJ1-4; 7 nucleotides align to TRBD1. The CDR3 has 15 residues. The germline gives CDR1 LGHNA, CDR2 YSLEER. V dropped 0 bases and J dropped 5; count of bases not matched to a gene: 3.

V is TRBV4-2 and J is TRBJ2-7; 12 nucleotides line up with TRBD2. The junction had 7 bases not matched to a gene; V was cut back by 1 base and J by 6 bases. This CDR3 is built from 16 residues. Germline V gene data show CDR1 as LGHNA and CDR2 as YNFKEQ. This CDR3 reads CASSQGTSGVSIEQYF. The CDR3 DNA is TGTGCCAGCAGCCAAGGGACTAGCGGGGTCTCTATCGAGCAGTACTTC.

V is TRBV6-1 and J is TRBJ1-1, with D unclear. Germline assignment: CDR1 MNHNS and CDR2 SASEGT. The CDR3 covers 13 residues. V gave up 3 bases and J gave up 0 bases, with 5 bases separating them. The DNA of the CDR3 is TGTGCCAGCAGTGAGAACTTGAACACTGAAGCTTTCTTT. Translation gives CASSENLNTEAFF.

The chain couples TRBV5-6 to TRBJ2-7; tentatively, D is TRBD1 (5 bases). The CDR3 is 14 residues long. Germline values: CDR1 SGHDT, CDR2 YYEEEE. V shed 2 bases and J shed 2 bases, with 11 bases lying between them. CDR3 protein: CASSLGAIAYEQYF. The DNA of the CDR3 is TGTGCCAGCAGCTTAGGGGCCATCGCCTACGAGCAGTACTTC.

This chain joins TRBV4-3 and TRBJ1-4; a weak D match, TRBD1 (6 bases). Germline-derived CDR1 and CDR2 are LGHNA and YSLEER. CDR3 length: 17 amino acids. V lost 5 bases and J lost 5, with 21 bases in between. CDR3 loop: CASSSGTMLGGNEKLFF. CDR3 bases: TGCGCCAGCAGCTCCGGGACTATGCTAGGGGGGAATGAAAAACTGTTTTTT.

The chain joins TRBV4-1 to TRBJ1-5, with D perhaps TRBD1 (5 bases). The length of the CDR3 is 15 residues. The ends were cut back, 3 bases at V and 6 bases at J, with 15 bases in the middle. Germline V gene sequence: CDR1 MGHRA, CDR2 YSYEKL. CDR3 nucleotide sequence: TGCGCCAGCAGCCAGGGCCTAGGTCAGGGTCAGCCCCAGCATTTT. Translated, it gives CASSQGLGQGQPQHF.

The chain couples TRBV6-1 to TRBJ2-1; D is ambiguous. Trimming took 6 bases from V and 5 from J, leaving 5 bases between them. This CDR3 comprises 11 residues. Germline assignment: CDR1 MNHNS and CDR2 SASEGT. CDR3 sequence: CASSVNNEQFF. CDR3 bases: TGTGCCAGCAGCGTTAACAATGAGCAGTTCTTC.

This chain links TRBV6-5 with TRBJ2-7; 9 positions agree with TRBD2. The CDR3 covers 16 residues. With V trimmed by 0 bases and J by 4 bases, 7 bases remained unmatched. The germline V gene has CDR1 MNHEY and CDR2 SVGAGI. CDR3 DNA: TGTGCCAGCAGTTACTCGATGTTAGCGGGAGAGTACGAGCAGTACTTC. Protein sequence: CASSYSMLAGEYEQYF.

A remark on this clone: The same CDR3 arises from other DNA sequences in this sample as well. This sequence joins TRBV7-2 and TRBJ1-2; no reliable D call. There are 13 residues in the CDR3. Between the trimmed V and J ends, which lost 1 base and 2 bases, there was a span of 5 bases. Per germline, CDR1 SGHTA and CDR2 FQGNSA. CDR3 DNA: TGTGCCAGCAGCTTAGACAGCAACTATGGCTACACCTTC. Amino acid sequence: CASSLDSNYGYTF. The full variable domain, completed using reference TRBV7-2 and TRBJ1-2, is GAGVSQSPSNKVTEKGKDVELRCDPISGHTALYWYRQSLGQGLEFLIYFQGNSAPDKSGLPSDRFSAERTGGSVSTLTIQRTQQEDSAVYLCASSLDSNYGYTFGSGTRLTVV.